This TCR beta chain was recovered during a study of spatial heterogeneity in lung cancer. Documented time point: sample taken at primary tumor resection. Whole RNA came from tumor, nontumor lung or frozen PBMC and was sequenced without being sorted. Regarding the study as a whole: Ubiquitous, expanded tumor-derived TCRs were more frequently observed in blood at resection than at follow-up.

In TCRdb, the 5' RACE reads were re-called with MiXCR into one record per CDR3 protein. The sample yields some 23,000 distinct CDR3 sequences, 5.5% to 8.5% seen once. This clonotype was observed at least ten times. Its matching antigen is unknown. The CDR3 is 15 residues long. V shed 4 bases and J 2 bases; nucleotides not matched to a gene: 5. CDR1 is MGHRA and CDR2 is YSYEKL in the germline V gene. The source was PBMCs, collected at surgery. The clonotype originates from a male donor with early-stage non-small cell lung cancer. This chain joins TRBV4-1 and TRBJ2-7, with 10 bases that match TRBD1. CDR3 loop: CASSPQDRGTYEQYF. The DNA of the CDR3 is TGCGCCAGCAGCCCCCAGGACAGGGGGACCTACGAGCAGTACTTC.